These T cell receptor beta chains were read from a single sample in a study of OX40 agonist ivuxolimab in advanced cancers. TCRdb's copy holds only in-frame clones and misses some; the assay was immunoSEQ multiplex PCR. The sample lists more than 80,000 clones; around 86% were seen once. The source was CD4+ or CD8+ T cells sorted from blood, collected in a trial of the OX40 agonist ivuxolimab. The origin of the receptors is an adult with an advanced solid tumor such as melanoma, head and neck, liver or kidney cancer. CDR3s include the opening cysteine and the closing phenylalanine or tryptophan. D genes are given only for firm matches. Expanded clones are given a class, and other clones once, few, many or no size at all.

CDR3: CASSYDYTGEQFF
DNA: TGTGCCAGCAGTTATGATTATACAGGTGAGCAGTTCTTC
J: TRBJ2-1
size: NA
V: TRBV6-6
D: NA

CDR3: CASSLDFGAQNIQYF
DNA: TGTGCCAGCAGCTTAGATTTCGGGGCCCAAAACATTCAGTACTTC
J: TRBJ2-4
size: few
V: TRBV7-2
D: NA

CDR3: CASSLESADTGELFF
DNA: TGCGCCAGCAGCTTGGAAAGCGCGGACACCGGGGAGCTGTTTTTT
J: TRBJ2-2
size: NA
V: TRBV5-1
D: NA

CDR3: CASRLGRLQETQYF
DNA: TGTGCCAGCAGACTCGGGAGGCTACAAGAGACCCAGTACTTC
J: TRBJ2-5
size: NA
V: TRBV6-5
D: TRBD2

CDR3: CASSLRQGEVTEAFF
DNA: TGTGCCAGCAGCTTGAGACAGGGTGAGGTCACTGAAGCTTTCTTT
J: TRBJ1-1
size: NA
V: TRBV7-3
D: TRBD1

CDR3: CASSEGTSFYNEQFF
DNA: TGTGCCAGCAGTGAAGGGACTAGCTTTTACAATGAGCAGTTCTTC
J: TRBJ2-1
size: NA
V: TRBV2
D: TRBD2

CDR3: CAWSGGSTVGETQYF
DNA: TGTGCCTGGAGTGGCGGGAGCACCGTGGGGGAGACCCAGTACTTC
J: TRBJ2-5
size: NA
V: TRBV30
D: TRBD2

CDR3: CASSKSDSNQPQHF
DNA: TGTGCCAGCAGCAAGAGTGACAGCAATCAGCCCCAGCATTTT
J: TRBJ1-5
size: NA
V: TRBV14
D: NA

CDR3: CAISARPGGSGSTDTQYF
DNA: TGTGCCATCAGTGCGCGACCCGGGGGTAGCGGGAGCACAGATACGCAGTATTTT
J: TRBJ2-3
size: NA
V: TRBV10-3
D: TRBD2

CDR3: CASRWGRWASSTDTQYF
DNA: TGTGCCAGCAGATGGGGGAGGTGGGCATCTAGCACAGATACGCAGTATTTT
J: TRBJ2-3
size: few
V: TRBV7-3
D: NA